The 10 T cell receptor beta chains in this list originate from one sample, sequenced in a study of metastatic and nonmetastatic thyroid tumors. TCRdb called clones again from the PCR reads with MiXCR. The top ten clones hold about 4.6% of a sample with 31,000 or so clones, about 17% of them seen once. The entire patient cohort was treatment-naive prior to thyroid surgery. The sequenced material came from blood. The receptors originated from a female donor with papillary thyroid cancer or a benign thyroid nodule (not recorded which). Some clones in this sample may be carry-over from other donors' samples.

This clone was recorded many times. The chain is built from TRBV20-1 and TRBJ1-4; D uncertain. The length of the CDR3 is 13 residues. V gave up 3 bases and J gave up 5 bases, with 10 bases separating them. Germline CDR1 reads DFQATT; CDR2 reads SNEGSKA (reference sequence). Here the CDR3 reads CSASKGPNEKLFF. The CDR3 nucleotides are TGCAGTGCTAGTAAGGGCCCCAATGAAAAACTGTTTTTT.

In this sample, this clone turned up many times. The rearrangement joins TRBV20-1 to TRBJ1-1, with unresolved D. The CDR3 extends over 13 amino acids. CDR1 DFQATT and CDR2 SNEGSKA come from the germline V gene (reference sequence). V was pared by 3 bases and J by 2 bases, with 10 bases between. Here the CDR3 reads CSARRTRNTEAFF. In DNA, the CDR3 is TGCAGTGCTAGGCGGACTAGAAACACTGAAGCTTTCTTT.

This clone was counted many times. The V call is TRBV9, the J call TRBJ2-7; tentative D call: TRBD2 (6 bases). The ends were cut back, 0 bases at V and 7 bases at J, with 14 bases in the middle. The length of the CDR3 is 14 residues. Germline values: CDR1 SGDLS, CDR2 YYNGEE. In DNA form, the CDR3 reads TGTGCCAGCAGCGTAGAAACTAGCTCGAGGGAGCAGTACTTC. Protein sequence: CASSVETSSREQYF. The entire variable domain, with the rest obtained from reference TRBV9 and TRBJ2-7, is as follows: DSGVTQTPKHLITATGQRVTLRCSPRSGDLSVYWYQQSLDQGLQFLIQYYNGEERAKGNILERFSAQQFPDLHSELNLSSLELGDSALYFCASSVETSSREQYFGPGTRLTVT.

The table lists this clone with many counts. The CDR3 here is CASSRLLAGVSYEQYF. In DNA form, the CDR3 reads TGTGCCAGCAGCCGCCTACTAGCGGGGGTCTCCTACGAGCAGTACTTC. The chain carries TRBV7-9 and TRBJ2-7; 11 nucleotides agree with TRBD2. The CDR3 totals 16 residues. Germline CDR1 reads SEHNR; CDR2 reads FQNEAQ (reference sequence). V shed 5 bases, J shed 0 bases, and the junction held 6 bases outside the gene matches.

This clone was counted at least ten times. The chain is built from TRBV19 and TRBJ2-7; D gene ambiguous. CDR3 length: 15 residues. Trimming removed 7 bases from V and 0 bases from J, with 16 bases in between. Germline V CDR1 and CDR2: LNHDA, SQIVND (reference sequence). The CDR3 bases are TGTGCCAGTACCGAGAACACTCAGGTCTCCTACGAGCAGTACTTC. Amino acids: CASTENTQVSYEQYF.

This clone has ten or more counts. This chain joins TRBV10-3 and TRBJ1-1; D is possibly TRBD1 (5 bases). This CDR3 has 16 amino acids. Germline values: CDR1 ENHRY, CDR2 SYGVKD. The V end lost 6 bases, the J end lost 3 bases, and 20 bases lay between the germline ends. The CDR3 DNA sequence: TGTGCCATCAGCGCACGGGACGGGAAACGAGACACTGAAGCTTTCTTT. Protein sequence: CAISARDGKRDTEAFF.

With regard to this clone: An end of the junction does not agree with germline; a read error may underlie this. The V call is TRBV5-1, the J call TRBJ2-2; 8 bases match TRBD2. Germline V CDR1 and CDR2: SGHRS, YFSETQ. There are 16 residues in the CDR3. CDR3 coding DNA: TGCGCCAGCAGCTTTCGCGGGGGGCCGGGAACCGTGGAGCTGTTTTTT. This translates into CASSFRGGPGTVELFF. Looking up the rest from reference TRBV5-1 and TRBJ2-2 gives the full variable domain: KAGVTQTPRYLIKTRGQQVTLSCSPISGHRSVSWYQQTPGQGLQFLFEYFSETQRNKGNFPGRFSGRQFSNSRSEMNVSTLELGDSALYLCASSFRGGPGTVELFFGEGSRLTVL.

This clone occurred many times. V gene TRBV15 combines with J gene TRBJ2-5; TRBD2 agrees at 7 bases. V lost 5 bases and J lost 5; bases outside the gene matches: 5. Germline CDR1 is LNHNV and CDR2 is YYDKDF (reference sequence). The CDR3 consists of 13 residues. In DNA, the CDR3 is TGTGCCACCAGCCGGGGGGTCGGGGAGACCCAGTACTTC. This sequence encodes CATSRGVGETQYF.

This clone appeared a few times. The chain joins TRBV27 to TRBJ1-2; weak D call: TRBD1 (5 bases). CDR1 and CDR2 from the germline V gene are MNHEY and SMNVEV (reference sequence). This CDR3 region has 13 residues. V lost 4 bases and J lost 10, with 16 bases in between. CDR3 in DNA: TGTGCCAGCAGTTCGGTCAGGGAGTTTGTCTACACCTTC. Translating gives CASSSVREFVYTF.

The sample holds many counts of this clone. This may be a read error, as it is one base from a much larger clone. Given the absence of the conserved phenylalanine or tryptophan at the CDR3 end, a read error is likely. The J gene is TRBJ1-1, the V gene TRBV10-3; D is unresolved. This CDR3 has 13 amino acids. Germline assignment: CDR1 ENHRY and CDR2 SYGVKD. The V end was cut by 5 bases, the J end by 1 base, with 8 bases between. The CDR3 DNA reads as TGTGCCATCAGTAGGACGGGGAACACTGAAGCTTTCTCT. This codes for CAISRTGNTEAFS.